The 7 T cell receptor beta chains in this list originate from one sample, sequenced in a study of blood T cell repertoires in COVID-19. Measured with immunoSEQ multiplex PCR; TCRdb has only the in-frame clones, and not every one. The sample holds under 250,000 clones, about nine tenths seen once. Sample: peripheral blood. The source of these receptors is a man aged 55-75 years who had recovered from COVID-19.

The chain has TRBV14 and TRBJ1-5; D is perhaps TRBD1 (5 bases). Trimming pared 1 base from V and 4 bases from J, leaving 11 bases between. Germline V lookup: CDR1 SGHDN, CDR2 FVKESK. The CDR3 is 15 residues long. As DNA, the CDR3 is TGTGCCAGCAGCCAAGGGGGCGCGGGAAATCAGCCCCAGCATTTT. Translating gives CASSQGGAGNQPQHF.

This chain connects TRBV28 to TRBJ2-5; 8 bases agree with TRBD1. V shed 8 bases, J shed 7 bases, and the junction held 9 bases outside the gene matches. The CDR3 loop spans 13 amino acids. Germline-derived CDR1 and CDR2 are MDHEN and SYDVKM. As DNA, the CDR3 is TGTGCCAGCGCCCGGACAGGGATTGGGACCCAGTACTTC. Its protein is CASARTGIGTQYF.

The chain combines TRBV18 with TRBJ2-7; 9 bases agree with TRBD1. This CDR3 region has 14 residues. Germline-derived CDR1 and CDR2 are KGHSH and LQKENI. V gave up 4 bases and J gave up 1 base; unmatched junction bases: 2. CDR3 sequence reads: CASSLDRGSYEQYF. The CDR3 DNA reads TGTGCCAGCTCACTGGACAGGGGTTCCTACGAGCAGTACTTC. Supplemented by reference TRBV18 and TRBJ2-7, the full variable domain reads NAGVMQNPRHLVRRRGQEARLRCSPMKGHSHVYWYRQLPEEGLKFMVYLQKENIIDESGMPKERFSAEFPKEGPSILRIQQVVRGDSAAYFCASSLDRGSYEQYFGPGTRLTVT.

The CDR3 DNA reads TGTGCCAGCAGAAGGGCAGGGTTCGTCTATGGCTACACCTTC. It translates to CASRRAGFVYGYTF. The V and J genes are TRBV5-4 and TRBJ1-2, with TRBD1 as a possible D gene (5 bases). Trimming removed 5 bases at V and 4 bases at J, with 15 bases between. CDR1 and CDR2 from the germline V gene are SGHNT and YYREEE (reference sequence). The CDR3 length is 14 residues.

The rearrangement uses TRBV18 and TRBJ2-1; possibly TRBD1 for D (5 bases). In germline, CDR1 is KGHSH, CDR2 LQKENI. CDR3 length equals 14 residues. Trimming shortened V by 4 bases and J by 9 bases, and 16 bases separated the two germline ends. As DNA, the CDR3 is TGTGCCAGCTCACAACAGGATTCTTGGGGTGAGCAGTTCTTC. Protein sequence: CASSQQDSWGEQFF.

The chain recombines TRBV7-9 with TRBJ1-5; 9 bases are a match to TRBD1. J lost 2 bases, V lost 5 bases, and 10 bases had no gene match. The CDR3 spans 17 residues. The germline gives CDR1 SEHNR, CDR2 FQNEAQ (reference sequence). CDR3 residues: CASSRPGTGYGNQPQHF. The CDR3 nucleotides are TGTGCCAGCAGCCGTCCCGGGACAGGGTACGGCAATCAGCCCCAGCATTTT.

The rearrangement uses TRBV19 and TRBJ1-1; a possible D gene is TRBD1 (5 bases). V lost 4 bases, J lost 4 bases, and 16 bases lay in between. CDR3 length: 15 amino acids. Per the germline V gene, CDR1 is LNHDA and CDR2 is SQIVND (reference sequence). CDR3 residues: CASSKFSRASTEAFF. The CDR3 coding sequence is TGTGCCAGTAGTAAATTTTCCAGGGCCTCCACTGAAGCTTTCTTT.